This record covers a single T cell receptor beta chain. V was pared by 5 bases and J by 0 bases, with 6 bases of the junction left unmatched. CDR1 and CDR2 from the germline V gene are SGHTA and FQGNSA. The CDR3 is 15 amino acids. These data originate in a study of blood T cell repertoires in COVID-19. Study-level background: COVID-19 samples collected from the United States, Italy and Spain covered acute and convalescent phases. Nucleic acid was either cDNA or gDNA, and it came from T cells, B-cell-depleted T cells, or PBMCs.

Authors' methods: It was from reference gene primer amplification that nucleated cell counts were estimated. The assay was immunoSEQ multiplex PCR, and TCRdb's table has in-frame clones only and misses some. Clonal size and the V and J genes are those of that table, whereas D and trimming came from the DNA. The sample shows 150,000 or so clones, 70% to 90% of them seen only once. This clonotype was obtained from a woman between 40 and 50 years old with active or convalescent COVID-19. Material: peripheral blood. The V and J genes are TRBV7-2 and TRBJ1-1; 7 positions agree with TRBD1. The CDR3 nucleotides are TGTGCCAGCAGCCCGGGACAGATGATGAACACTGAAGCTTTCTTT. Residues: CASSPGQMMNTEAFF.